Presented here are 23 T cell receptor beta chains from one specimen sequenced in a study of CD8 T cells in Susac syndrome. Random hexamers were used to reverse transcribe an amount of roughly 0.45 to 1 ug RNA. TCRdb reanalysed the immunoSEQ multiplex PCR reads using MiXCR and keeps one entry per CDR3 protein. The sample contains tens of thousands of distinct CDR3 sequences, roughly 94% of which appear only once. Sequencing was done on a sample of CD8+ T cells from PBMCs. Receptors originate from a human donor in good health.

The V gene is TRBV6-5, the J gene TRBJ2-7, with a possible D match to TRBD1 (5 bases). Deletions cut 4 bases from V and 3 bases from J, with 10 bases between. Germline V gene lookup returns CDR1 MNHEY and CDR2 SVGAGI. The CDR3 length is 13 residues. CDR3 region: CASSSTGFYEQYF. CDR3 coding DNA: TGTGCCAGCAGTTCCACAGGATTCTACGAGCAGTACTTC.

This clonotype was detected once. CDR3 sequence: CASAGLHEQFF. CDR3 in DNA: TGTGCCAGCGCAGGTTTGCATGAGCAGTTCTTC. The chain couples TRBV7-6 to TRBJ2-1; D is unresolved. Deletions cut 8 bases from V and 8 bases from J, with 10 bases between. The CDR3 length is 11 residues. Germline V gene lookup returns CDR1 SGHVS and CDR2 FNYEAQ.

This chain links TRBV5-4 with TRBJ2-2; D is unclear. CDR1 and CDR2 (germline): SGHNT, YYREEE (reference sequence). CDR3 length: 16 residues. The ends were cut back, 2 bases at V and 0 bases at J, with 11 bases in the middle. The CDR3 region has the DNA TGTGCCAGCAGCTTACGCAGACCCGCGAACACCGGGGAGCTGTTTTTT. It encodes CASSLRRPANTGELFF.

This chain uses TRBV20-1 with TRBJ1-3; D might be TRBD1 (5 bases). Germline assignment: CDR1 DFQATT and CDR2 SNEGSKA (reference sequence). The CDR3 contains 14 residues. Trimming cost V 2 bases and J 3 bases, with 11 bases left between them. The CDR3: CSARSRADGNTIYF. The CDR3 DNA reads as TGCAGTGCTAGAAGCAGGGCGGATGGAAACACCATATATTTT.

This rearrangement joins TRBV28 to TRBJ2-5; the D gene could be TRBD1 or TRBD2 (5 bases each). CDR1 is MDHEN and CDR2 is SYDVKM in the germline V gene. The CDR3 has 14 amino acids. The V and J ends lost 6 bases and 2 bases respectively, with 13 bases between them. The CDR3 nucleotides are TGTGCCAGCAGGATGGGACCGCTGCAAGAGACCCAGTACTTC. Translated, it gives CASRMGPLQETQYF.

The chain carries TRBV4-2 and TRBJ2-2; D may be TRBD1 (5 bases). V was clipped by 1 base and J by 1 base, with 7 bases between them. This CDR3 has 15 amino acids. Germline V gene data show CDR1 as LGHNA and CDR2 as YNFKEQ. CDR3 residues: CASSQVTGNTGELFF. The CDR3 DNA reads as TGTGCCAGCAGCCAAGTCACAGGGAACACCGGGGAGCTGTTTTTT.

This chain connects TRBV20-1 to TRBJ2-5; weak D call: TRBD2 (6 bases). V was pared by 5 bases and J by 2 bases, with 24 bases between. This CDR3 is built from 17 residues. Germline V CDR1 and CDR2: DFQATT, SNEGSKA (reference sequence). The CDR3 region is CSADLIAWRERQETQYF. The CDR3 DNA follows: TGCAGTGCTGATCTCATAGCGTGGAGGGAGAGGCAAGAGACCCAGTACTTC.

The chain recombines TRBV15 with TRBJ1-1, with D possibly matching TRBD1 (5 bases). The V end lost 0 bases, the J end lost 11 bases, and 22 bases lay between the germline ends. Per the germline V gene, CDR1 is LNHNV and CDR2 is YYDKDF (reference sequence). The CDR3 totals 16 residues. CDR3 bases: TGTGCCACCAGCAGAGATCCGGACGGGCAATGGGGGTTGGCTTTCTTT. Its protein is CATSRDPDGQWGLAFF.

The chain's CDR3 is CATSKPGQGYEQYF. CDR3 nucleotides: TGTGCCACCAGCAAGCCGGGACAGGGGTACGAGCAGTACTTC. The chain links TRBV15 to TRBJ2-7; TRBD1 matches 10 bases. Unmatched junction bases numbered 4, after V lost 4 bases and J lost 4 bases. Germline loops: CDR1 LNHNV, CDR2 YYDKDF (reference sequence). This CDR3 has 14 residues.

The CDR3 loop is CASSQDSQSETYEQYF. Here the CDR3 DNA reads TGCGCCAGCAGCCAAGATAGTCAATCTGAAACCTACGAGCAGTACTTC. The chain has TRBV4-3 and TRBJ2-7; D gene unclear. Between the trimmed V and J ends, which lost 0 bases and 2 bases, there was a span of 14 bases. This CDR3 is 16 amino acids long. CDR1 is LGHNA, CDR2 YSLEER, per germline.

This CDR3 is CASNGPQVDTQYF. The CDR3 nucleotides read TGTGCCAGCAACGGTCCCCAGGTGGATACGCAGTATTTT. This chain connects TRBV7-9 to TRBJ2-3, with no clear D. CDR1 is SEHNR and CDR2 is FQNEAQ in the germline V gene (reference sequence). Trimming took 7 bases from V and 6 from J, leaving 14 bases between them. This CDR3 is 13 amino acids long.

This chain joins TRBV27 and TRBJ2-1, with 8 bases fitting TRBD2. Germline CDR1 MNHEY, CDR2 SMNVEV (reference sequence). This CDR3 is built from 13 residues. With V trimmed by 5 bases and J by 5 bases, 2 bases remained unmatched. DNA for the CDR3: TGTGCCAGCAGTGGTAGCGGGAACAATGAGCAGTTCTTC. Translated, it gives CASSGSGNNEQFF.

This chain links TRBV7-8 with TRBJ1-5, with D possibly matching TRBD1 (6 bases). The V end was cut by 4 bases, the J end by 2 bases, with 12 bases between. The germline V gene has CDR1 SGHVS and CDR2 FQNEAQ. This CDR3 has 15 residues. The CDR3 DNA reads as TGTGCCAGCAGCTCACCCGGGGGCGGCAATCAGCCCCAGCATTTT. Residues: CASSSPGGGNQPQHF.

CDR3 residues: CASSRWREVINEQFF. CDR3 bases: TGTGCCAGCAGCCGCTGGAGAGAGGTGATCAATGAGCAGTTCTTC. The chain recombines TRBV5-6 with TRBJ2-1; D unresolved. The germline gives CDR1 SGHDT, CDR2 YYEEEE. The V gene lost 4 bases and the J gene lost 6 bases, with 17 bases spanning the gap. The CDR3 loop spans 15 amino acids. The whole variable domain, remainder taken from reference TRBV5-6 and TRBJ2-1, is DAGVTQSPTHLIKTRGQQVTLRCSPKSGHDTVSWYQQALGQGPQFIFQYYEEEERQRGNFPDRFSGHQFPNYSSELNVNALLLGDSALYLCASSRWREVINEQFFGPGTRLTVL.

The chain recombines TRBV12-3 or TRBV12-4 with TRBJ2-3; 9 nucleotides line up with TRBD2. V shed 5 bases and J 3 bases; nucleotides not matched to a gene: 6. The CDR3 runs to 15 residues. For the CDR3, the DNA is TGTGCCAGCAGTCCCAGCGGGGGGTTTACAGATACGCAGTATTTT. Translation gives CASSPSGGFTDTQYF.

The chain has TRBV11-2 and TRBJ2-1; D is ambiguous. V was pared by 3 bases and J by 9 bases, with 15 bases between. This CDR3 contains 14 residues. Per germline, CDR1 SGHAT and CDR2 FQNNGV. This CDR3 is CASSFLDPGREQFF. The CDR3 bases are TGTGCCAGCAGCTTCTTGGACCCGGGCCGTGAGCAGTTCTTC. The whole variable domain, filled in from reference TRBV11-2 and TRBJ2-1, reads EAGVAQSPRYKIIEKRQSVAFWCNPISGHATLYWYQQILGQGPKLLIQFQNNGVVDDSQLPKDRFSAERLKGVDSTLKIQPAKLEDSAVYLCASSFLDPGREQFFGPGTRLTVL.

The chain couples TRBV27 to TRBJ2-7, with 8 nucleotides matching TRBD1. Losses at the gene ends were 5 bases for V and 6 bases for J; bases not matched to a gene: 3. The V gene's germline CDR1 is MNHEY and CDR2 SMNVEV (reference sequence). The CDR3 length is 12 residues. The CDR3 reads CASSRTGSEQYF. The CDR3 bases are TGTGCCAGCAGTCGGACAGGGTCCGAGCAGTACTTC.

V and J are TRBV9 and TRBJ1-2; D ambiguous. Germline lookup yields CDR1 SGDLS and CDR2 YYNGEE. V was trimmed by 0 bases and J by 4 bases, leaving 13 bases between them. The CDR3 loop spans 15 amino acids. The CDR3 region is CASSVESLGIYGYTF. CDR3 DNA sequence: TGTGCCAGCAGCGTAGAGTCTCTAGGGATCTATGGCTACACCTTC.

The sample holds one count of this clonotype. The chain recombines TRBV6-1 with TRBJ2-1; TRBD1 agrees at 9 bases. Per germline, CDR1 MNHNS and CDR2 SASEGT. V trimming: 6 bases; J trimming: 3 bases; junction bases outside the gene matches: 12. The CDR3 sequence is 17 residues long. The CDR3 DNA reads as TGTGCCAGCAGCCAGACGCCCGGACAGGGGATCTACAATGAGCAGTTCTTC. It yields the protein CASSQTPGQGIYNEQFF.

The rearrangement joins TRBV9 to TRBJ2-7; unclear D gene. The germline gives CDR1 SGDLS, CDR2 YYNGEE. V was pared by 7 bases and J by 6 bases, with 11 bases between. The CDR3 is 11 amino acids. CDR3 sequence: CASGNGGEQYF. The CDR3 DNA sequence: TGTGCCAGCGGGAACGGTGGCGAGCAGTACTTC.

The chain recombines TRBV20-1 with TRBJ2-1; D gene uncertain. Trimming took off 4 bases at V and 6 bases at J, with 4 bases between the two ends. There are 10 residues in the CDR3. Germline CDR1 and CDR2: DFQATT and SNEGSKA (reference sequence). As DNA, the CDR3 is TGCAGTGCTACTAGCAATGAGCAGTTCTTC. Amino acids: CSATSNEQFF.

CDR3 DNA sequence: TGTGCCAGCAGCCAAATCTCGGAGTTAGACGAGCAGTACTTC. Translating it yields CASSQISELDEQYF. This chain joins TRBV3-1 and TRBJ2-7; no firm D call. Trimming left V 2 bases short and J 5 bases short, with 13 bases between. The CDR3 sequence is 14 residues long. Germline CDR1 reads LGHDT; CDR2 reads YNNKEL (reference sequence).

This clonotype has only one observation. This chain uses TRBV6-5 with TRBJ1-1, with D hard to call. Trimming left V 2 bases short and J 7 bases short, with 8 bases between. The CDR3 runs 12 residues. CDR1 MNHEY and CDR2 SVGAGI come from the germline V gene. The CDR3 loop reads CASSYPGIEAFF. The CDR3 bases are TGTGCCAGCAGTTACCCGGGGATTGAAGCTTTCTTT.